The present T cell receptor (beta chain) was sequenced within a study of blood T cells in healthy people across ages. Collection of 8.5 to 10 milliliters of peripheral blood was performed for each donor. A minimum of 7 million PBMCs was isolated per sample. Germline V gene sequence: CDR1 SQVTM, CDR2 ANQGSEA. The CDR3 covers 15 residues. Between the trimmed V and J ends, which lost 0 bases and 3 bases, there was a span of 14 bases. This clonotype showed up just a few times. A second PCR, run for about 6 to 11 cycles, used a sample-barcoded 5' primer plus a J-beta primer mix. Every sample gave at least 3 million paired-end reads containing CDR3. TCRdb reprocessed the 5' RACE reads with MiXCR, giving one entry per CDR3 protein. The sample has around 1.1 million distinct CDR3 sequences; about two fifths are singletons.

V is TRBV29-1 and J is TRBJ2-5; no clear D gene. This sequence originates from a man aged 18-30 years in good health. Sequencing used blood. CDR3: CSVEDHTVPEETQYF. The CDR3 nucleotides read TGCAGCGTTGAAGATCATACCGTCCCCGAAGAGACCCAGTACTTC.